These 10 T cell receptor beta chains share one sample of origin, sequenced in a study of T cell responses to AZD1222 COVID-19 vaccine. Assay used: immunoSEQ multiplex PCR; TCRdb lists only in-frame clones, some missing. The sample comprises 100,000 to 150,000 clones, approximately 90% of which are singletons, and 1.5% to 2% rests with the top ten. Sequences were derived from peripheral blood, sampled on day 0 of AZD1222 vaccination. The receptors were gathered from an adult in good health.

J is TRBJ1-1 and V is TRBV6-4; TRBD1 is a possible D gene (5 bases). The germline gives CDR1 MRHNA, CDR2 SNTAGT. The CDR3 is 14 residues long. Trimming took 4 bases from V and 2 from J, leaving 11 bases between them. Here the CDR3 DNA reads TGTGCCAGCAGTGTAGGTGGGACCAACACTGAAGCTTTCTTT. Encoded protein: CASSVGGTNTEAFF.

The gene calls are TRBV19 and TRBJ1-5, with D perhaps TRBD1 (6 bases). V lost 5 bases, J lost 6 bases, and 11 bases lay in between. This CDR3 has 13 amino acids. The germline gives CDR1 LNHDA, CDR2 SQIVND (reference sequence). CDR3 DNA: TGTGCCAGTAGTGAAACAGGGAGTCAGCCCCAGCATTTT. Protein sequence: CASSETGSQPQHF. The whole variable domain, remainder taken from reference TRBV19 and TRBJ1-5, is DGGITQSPKYLFRKEGQNVTLSCEQNLNHDAMYWYRQDPGQGLRLIYYSQIVNDFQKGDIAEGYSVSREKKESFPLTVTSAQKNPTAFYLCASSETGSQPQHFGDGTRLSIL.

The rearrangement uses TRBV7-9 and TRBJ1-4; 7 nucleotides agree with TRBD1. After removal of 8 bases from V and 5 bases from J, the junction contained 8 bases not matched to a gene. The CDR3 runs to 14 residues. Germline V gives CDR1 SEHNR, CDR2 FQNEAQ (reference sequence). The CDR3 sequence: CASVPGTANEKLFF. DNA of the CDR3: TGTGCCAGCGTCCCCGGGACAGCCAATGAAAAACTGTTTTTT.

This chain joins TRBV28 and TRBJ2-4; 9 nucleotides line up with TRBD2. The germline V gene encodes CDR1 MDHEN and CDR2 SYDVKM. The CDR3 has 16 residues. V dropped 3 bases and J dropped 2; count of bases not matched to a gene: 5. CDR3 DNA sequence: TGTGCCAGCAGTTTGTTAGCGGGGGTAACCAAAAACATTCAGTACTTC. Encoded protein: CASSLLAGVTKNIQYF.

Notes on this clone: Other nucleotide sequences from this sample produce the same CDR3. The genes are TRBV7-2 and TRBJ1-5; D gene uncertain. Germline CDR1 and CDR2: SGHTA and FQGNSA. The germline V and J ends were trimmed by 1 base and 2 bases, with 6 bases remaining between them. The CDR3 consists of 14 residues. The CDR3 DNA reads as TGTGCCAGCAGCTTAGGCCAGGGCAATCAGCCCCAGCATTTT. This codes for CASSLGQGNQPQHF.

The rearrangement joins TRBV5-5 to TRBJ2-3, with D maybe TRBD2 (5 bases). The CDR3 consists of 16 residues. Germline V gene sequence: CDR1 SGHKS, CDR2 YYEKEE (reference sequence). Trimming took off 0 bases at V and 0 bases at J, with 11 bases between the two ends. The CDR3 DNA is TGTGCCAGCAGCTTGGCCGGGCGGGTTAGCACAGATACGCAGTATTTT. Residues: CASSLAGRVSTDTQYF.

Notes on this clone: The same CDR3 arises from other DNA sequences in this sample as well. CDR3 loop: CASSLGLAGGNEQFF. The DNA for the CDR3 is TGTGCCAGCAGCTTAGGCCTAGCGGGGGGCAATGAGCAGTTCTTC. V gene TRBV7-2 combines with J gene TRBJ2-1; 11 bases agree with TRBD2. Per the germline V gene, CDR1 is SGHTA and CDR2 is FQGNSA. The CDR3 runs to 15 residues. Trimming at V came to 1 base and at J to 6 bases, leaving 2 bases not matched to a gene.

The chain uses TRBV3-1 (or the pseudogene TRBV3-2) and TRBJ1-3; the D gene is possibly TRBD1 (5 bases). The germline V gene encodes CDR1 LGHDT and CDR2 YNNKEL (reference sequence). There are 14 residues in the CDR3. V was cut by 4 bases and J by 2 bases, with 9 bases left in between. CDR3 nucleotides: TGTGCCAGCAGCCGGACATTCACTGGAAACACCATATATTTT. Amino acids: CASSRTFTGNTIYF.

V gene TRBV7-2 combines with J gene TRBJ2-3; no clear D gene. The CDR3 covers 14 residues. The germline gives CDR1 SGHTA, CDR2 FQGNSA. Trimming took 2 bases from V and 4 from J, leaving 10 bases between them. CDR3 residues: CASSLQLGPDTQYF. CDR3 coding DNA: TGTGCCAGCAGCTTACAGCTAGGACCAGATACGCAGTATTTT.

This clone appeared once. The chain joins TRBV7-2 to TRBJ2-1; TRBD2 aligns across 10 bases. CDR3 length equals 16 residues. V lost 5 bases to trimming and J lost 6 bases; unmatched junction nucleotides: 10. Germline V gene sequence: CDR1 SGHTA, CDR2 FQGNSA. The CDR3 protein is CASSRSGAGGLNEQFF. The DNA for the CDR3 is TGTGCCAGCAGCCGCTCGGGAGCGGGGGGGCTCAATGAGCAGTTCTTC.